The sequence of this TCR beta chain was determined in a study of blood T cell repertoires in COVID-19. Study overall: Samples of COVID-19 (acute and convalescent) were obtained from the United States, Italy and Spain.

Germline V gene sequence: CDR1 SGHVS, CDR2 FQNEAQ. CDR3 length: 15 residues. Trimming cost V 5 bases and J 2 bases, with 13 bases left between them. In the source study's methods: Reference gene primer amplification yielded estimated nucleated cell counts. Libraries were prepared by immunoSEQ multiplex PCR; TCRdb keeps only in-frame clonotypes and omits some of them. V and J calls and clone size come straight from that table; D and trimming were deduced from the DNA. There are 300,000 to 450,000 clones in the sample; about 88% occur only once, and about 1.1% lies in the top ten. V is TRBV7-8 and J is TRBJ1-3; possible D gene TRBD1, 6 bases. Sequencing was carried out using PBMCs or T cells enriched from blood (not recorded which). The TCR comes from a woman in her late teens or twenties who had recovered from COVID-19. CDR3 bases: TGTGCCAGCAGCCTCACAGGGTCCCCTGGAAACACCATATATTTT. As protein: CASSLTGSPGNTIYF.